The clone carrying this TCR beta chain was observed a handful of times. What it recognizes is unknown. The data originate from a study of shared clonotypes between healthy human individuals. General study findings and limits: Sharing across four donors was highest in naive CD4 (around 5%) and lowest in memory CD8 (around 0.4%). Incompleteness in sorted-subset sequencing, despite large depth, was shown by rarefaction. It was expected that sequencing depth would affect clonotype sharing among donors.

Only in-frame clones appear in the TCRdb table, and some are missing; sequencing was by immunoSEQ multiplex PCR. The table records approximately 500,000 clones, 95% to 97% of them present only once. The receptor's source is a woman in her 30s in good health. Sequenced material: naive CD4+ T cells sorted from blood. Subset given: CD45RA+ positively selected.

The DNA for the CDR3 is TGCAGCGTCGGGGACTTCGAAGCTTTCTTT. Its protein is CSVGDFEAFF. The V call is TRBV29-1, the J call TRBJ1-1; the D gene is possibly TRBD1 (5 bases). Germline V gene lookup returns CDR1 SQVTM and CDR2 ANQGSEA. This CDR3 has 10 amino acids. The V end lost 6 bases, the J end lost 8 bases, and 10 bases lay between the germline ends.